The next 20 T cell receptor beta chains were all read from a single sample in a study of blood T cell repertoires in COVID-19 (dated by TCRdb to between 2020 and 2021). The library relied on the immunoSEQ multiplex PCR assay. The table comes from immuneACCESS by way of TCRdb, which keeps in-frame sequences with V and J called. Part of the clones is missing from these tables; in studies checked, under half for an unresolved V gene and the rest for unknown reasons. The sample data list fewer than 110,000 clones, and about 91% of these were observed just once. The top ten hold around a sixth of the sample. The source material was peripheral blood. These receptors came from a man aged 45-65 years with acute or convalescent COVID-19.

This sequence joins TRBV7-9 and TRBJ2-7; 12 bases agree with TRBD2. Germline V gives CDR1 SEHNR, CDR2 FQNEAQ (reference sequence). V gave up 6 bases and J gave up 6 bases; unmatched junction bases: 9. This CDR3 is built from 15 residues. The CDR3 sequence: CASSSTSGGLGEQYF. The CDR3 DNA follows: TGTGCCAGCAGTTCAACTAGCGGGGGGCTAGGCGAGCAGTACTTC.

The chain combines TRBV18 with TRBJ1-5; 8 bases align to TRBD1. CDR3 length: 15 residues. V was pared by 3 bases and J by 2 bases, with 3 bases of the junction left unmatched. Germline-derived CDR1 and CDR2 are KGHSH and LQKENI. This CDR3 is CASSPGTGGNQPQHF. As DNA, the CDR3 is TGTGCCAGCTCACCGGGGACAGGTGGCAATCAGCCCCAGCATTTT.

The chain combines TRBV2 with TRBJ1-1; 11 bases line up with TRBD1. In germline, CDR1 is SNHLY, CDR2 FYNNEI. After removal of 7 bases from V and 4 bases from J, the junction contained 11 bases not matched to a gene. The CDR3 has 16 residues. Written as DNA, the CDR3 is TGTGCCAGCAATCTGTTGGGGGGACAGGGGGGCACTGAAGCTTTCTTT. Its protein is CASNLLGGQGGTEAFF.

The chain links TRBV25-1 to TRBJ2-6; D gene uncertain. The germline V and J ends were trimmed by 3 bases and 2 bases, with 8 bases remaining between them. There are 15 residues in the CDR3. The germline V gene encodes CDR1 MGHDK and CDR2 SYGVNS. DNA for the CDR3: TGTGCCAGCAGTGACCAGTTGCCTGGGGCCAACGTCCTGACTTTC. The encoded protein is CASSDQLPGANVLTF.

The chain links TRBV27 to TRBJ1-1; the D is unclear. Trimming stripped 6 bases from V and 1 base from J, with 9 bases between. The CDR3 is made up of 13 amino acids. Per germline, CDR1 MNHEY and CDR2 SMNVEV (reference sequence). The DNA of the CDR3 is TGTGCCAGCAGCCGGTTGCGGAACACTGAAGCTTTCTTT. Protein: CASSRLRNTEAFF.

V and J are TRBV19 and TRBJ1-5, with 10 bases lining up with TRBD1. The CDR3 runs to 13 residues. The V gene's germline CDR1 is LNHDA and CDR2 SQIVND (reference sequence). Trimming cost V 10 bases and J 4 bases; bases outside gene matches: 4. The chain's CDR3 is CATGTGDNQPQHF. As DNA, the CDR3 is TGTGCCACCGGGACAGGGGATAATCAGCCCCAGCATTTT.

This chain uses TRBV3-1 (or the pseudogene TRBV3-2) with TRBJ2-5; TRBD2 matches 12 bases. Trimming removed 7 bases from V and 2 bases from J; junction bases left unmatched: 5. Germline V gives CDR1 LGHDT, CDR2 YNNKEL (reference sequence). The CDR3 consists of 15 residues. CDR3 in DNA: TGTGCCAGCACACCTAGCGGGGGGGGACAAGAGACCCAGTACTTC. Protein: CASTPSGGGQETQYF.

The chain uses TRBV7-6 and TRBJ2-3, with unresolved D. The CDR3 is 13 residues long. The germline V gene encodes CDR1 SGHVS and CDR2 FNYEAQ. Trimming shortened V by 4 bases and J by 1 base, and 6 bases separated the two germline ends. This chain's CDR3 is CASSSPGTDTQYF. For the CDR3, the DNA is TGTGCCAGCAGCTCCCCAGGCACAGATACGCAGTATTTT.

The chain combines TRBV19 with TRBJ1-4; TRBD1 is a possible D gene (5 bases). Germline V gives CDR1 LNHDA, CDR2 SQIVND (reference sequence). The length of the CDR3 is 14 residues. Between the trimmed V and J ends, which lost 1 base and 5 bases, there was a span of 8 bases. The CDR3 protein is CASSIVPGNEKLFF. As DNA, the CDR3 is TGTGCCAGTAGTATAGTTCCAGGGAATGAAAAACTGTTTTTT.

The CDR3 region is CASSFMTRSSYNSPLHF. CDR3 bases: TGTGCCAGCAGTTTTATGACGAGGAGCTCCTATAATTCACCCCTCCACTTT. The chain recombines TRBV27 with TRBJ1-6, with D unclear. The CDR3 totals 17 residues. Germline CDR1 is MNHEY and CDR2 is SMNVEV (reference sequence). The V gene lost 3 bases and the J gene lost 0 bases, with 12 bases spanning the gap.

V is TRBV11-3 and J is TRBJ2-7; possible D gene TRBD1, 5 bases. Germline V gives CDR1 SGHNT, CDR2 YENEEA. V dropped 5 bases and J dropped 5 bases, with 19 bases sitting between them. The CDR3 is 15 residues long. This CDR3 reads CASSRNTGRRDEQYF. The CDR3 DNA reads TGTGCCAGCAGCCGTAATACAGGTCGTCGGGACGAGCAGTACTTC.

V and J are TRBV11-2 and TRBJ1-1; TRBD1 aligns across 12 bases. J lost 1 base, V lost 4 bases, and 13 bases had no gene match. The CDR3 runs 19 residues. Germline V gene sequence: CDR1 SGHAT, CDR2 FQNNGV. The CDR3 DNA follows: TGTGCCAGCAGCTCTACCGGGACAGGGGGCTTTTGGCAGAACACTGAAGCTTTCTTT. Its translation: CASSSTGTGGFWQNTEAFF.

The chain uses TRBV2 and TRBJ2-5, with TRBD1 matching over 8 bases. V shed 7 bases, J shed 7 bases, and the junction held 14 bases outside the gene matches. Germline-derived CDR1 and CDR2 are SNHLY and FYNNEI. CDR3 length: 15 amino acids. This chain's CDR3 is CASTDYRDRGATQYF. CDR3 nucleotides: TGTGCCAGCACCGACTATAGAGACAGGGGAGCGACCCAGTACTTC. Full variable domain (remainder filled in from reference TRBV2 and TRBJ2-5): EPEVTQTPSHQVTQMGQEVILRCVPISNHLYFYWYRQILGQKVEFLVSFYNNEISEKSEIFDDQFSVERPDGSNFTLKIRSTKLEDSAMYFCASTDYRDRGATQYFGPGTRLLVL.

The J gene is TRBJ1-2, the V gene TRBV9; D perhaps matches TRBD1 (6 bases). Germline-derived CDR1 and CDR2 are SGDLS and YYNGEE. With 0 bases removed from V and 5 bases from J, the gap between germline ends came to 8 bases. The CDR3 loop spans 13 amino acids. The CDR3: CASSVEGGYGYTF. The CDR3 coding sequence is TGTGCCAGCAGCGTAGAGGGGGGGTATGGCTACACCTTC.

This rearrangement joins TRBV4-3 to TRBJ2-1, with 8 positions matching TRBD1. Trimming removed 3 bases from V and 2 bases from J; junction bases left unmatched: 9. In germline, CDR1 is LGHNA, CDR2 YSLEER. This CDR3 is 17 amino acids long. The CDR3 DNA reads TGCGCCAGCAGCCATCTTACCGGGACAGGTACCTACAATGAGCAGTTCTTC. Translated, it gives CASSHLTGTGTYNEQFF.

V gene TRBV5-4 combines with J gene TRBJ2-7; 9 bases match TRBD1. The CDR3 extends over 14 amino acids. V was clipped by 0 bases and J by 2 bases; unmatched bases: 0. Germline V gene lookup returns CDR1 SGHNT and CDR2 YYREEE (reference sequence). The CDR3: CASSLGQGAYEQYF. The CDR3 DNA follows: TGTGCCAGCAGCTTGGGACAGGGGGCCTACGAGCAGTACTTC.

The CDR3 region has the DNA TGTGCCAGCAGCCAACAATTAAACTATGGCTACACCTTC. Its protein product is CASSQQLNYGYTF. This chain connects TRBV2 to TRBJ1-2; no firm D call. Germline-derived CDR1 and CDR2 are SNHLY and FYNNEI. V was trimmed by 6 bases and J by 2 bases, leaving 10 bases between them. This CDR3 contains 13 residues.

This sequence joins TRBV4-1 and TRBJ2-3, with a possible D match to TRBD1 (7 bases). V was pared by 3 bases and J by 2 bases, with 15 bases between. Germline loops: CDR1 MGHRA, CDR2 YSYEKL. This CDR3 comprises 16 residues. CDR3 nucleotides: TGCGCCAGCAGCCAGGACTACAGGGGAGTCACAGATACGCAGTATTTT. Translation gives CASSQDYRGVTDTQYF.

The V and J genes are TRBV3-1 (or the pseudogene TRBV3-2) and TRBJ2-4; TRBD2 aligns across 11 bases. After removal of 1 base from V and 5 bases from J, the junction contained 4 bases not matched to a gene. The CDR3 length is 16 residues. Germline assignment: CDR1 LGHDT and CDR2 YNNKEL (reference sequence). CDR3 bases: TGTGCCAGCAGCCAAGGGTCTAGCGGGGGGCAAAACATTCAGTACTTC. Its translation: CASSQGSSGGQNIQYF.

DNA of the CDR3: TGTGCCAGCAGTTTAGGAGGGTTTGCCTACGAGCAGTACTTC. Residues: CASSLGGFAYEQYF. This rearrangement joins TRBV27 to TRBJ2-7; D may be TRBD2 (6 bases). The V and J ends lost 2 bases and 2 bases respectively, with 10 bases between them. This CDR3 comprises 14 residues. The germline V gene encodes CDR1 MNHEY and CDR2 SMNVEV (reference sequence).